These 21 T cell receptor beta chains were sequenced from one sample in a study of monozygotic twins with inflammatory bowel disease. With the 5' RACE reads reprocessed, TCRdb shows one record per CDR3 protein and no DNA. The sample spans some 210,000 distinct CDR3 sequences; the ten largest clones claim roughly 1.5%. Sample: blood. The receptors come from a human donor with ulcerative colitis or Crohn's disease, or a healthy co-twin of an affected twin (not recorded which).

The chain joins TRBV19 to TRBJ1-2. The germline CDR1 and CDR2 sequences are LNHDA and SQIVND (reference sequence). This CDR3 contains 14 residues. The CDR3 region is CASSIRNSNYGYTF.

This chain connects TRBV12-3 or TRBV12-4 to TRBJ2-2; lacking DNA, the TRBD1 call made by TCRdb goes unchecked. The CDR3 loop spans 15 amino acids. The CDR3 loop reads CASSSRTDSTGELFF.

The chain joins TRBV5-1 to TRBJ1-2; TCRdb calls TRBD1, which cannot be checked without DNA. The CDR3 extends over 15 amino acids. Looked up from germline, CDR1 is SGHRS and CDR2 is YFSETQ. The CDR3 reads CASSSNPGFPYGYTF.

CDR3 in amino acids: CASSLELAGQETQYF. The chain couples TRBV5-5 to TRBJ2-5; TCRdb proposes TRBD2, but this gene call is untestable without DNA. This CDR3 region has 15 residues. Per the germline V gene, CDR1 is SGHKS and CDR2 is YYEKEE (reference sequence).

The J gene is TRBJ2-1, the V gene TRBV5-1; TCRdb's D call, TRBD1, is unchecked because there is no DNA. CDR3 size: 16 residues. Looked up from germline, CDR1 is SGHRS and CDR2 is YFSETQ. This CDR3 is CASSPGWRGTYNEQFF. Full variable domain (missing parts from reference TRBV5-1 and TRBJ2-1): KAGVTQTPRYLIKTRGQQVTLSCSPISGHRSVSWYQQTPGQGLQFLFEYFSETQRNKGNFPGRFSGRQFSNSRSEMNVSTLELGDSALYLCASSPGWRGTYNEQFFGPGTRLTVL.

The chain recombines TRBV7-9 with TRBJ1-1. The germline gives CDR1 SEHNR, CDR2 FQNEAQ (reference sequence). The CDR3 consists of 15 residues. This CDR3 reads CASSPREGANTEAFF.

The V gene is TRBV6-1, the J gene TRBJ1-5. The CDR3 has 14 amino acids. The germline CDR1 and CDR2 sequences are MNHNS and SASEGT. CDR3 amino acids: CASRAGQRDQPQHF.

The chain couples TRBV12-3 or TRBV12-4 to TRBJ2-2; TCRdb picks TRBD1, but there is no DNA to check that call. The CDR3 totals 12 residues. This chain's CDR3 is CASSPWMVGLFF.

This rearrangement joins TRBV5-1 to TRBJ2-2; the D gene TCRdb calls, TRBD1, cannot be checked with no DNA. The CDR3 totals 16 residues. CDR1 SGHRS and CDR2 YFSETQ come from the germline V gene. The CDR3 spells CASSLTGGEDTGELFF.

V usage is TRBV20-1 and J usage is TRBJ1-1; without DNA, the TCRdb call of TRBD1 cannot be checked. The CDR3 loop spans 12 amino acids. Germline loops: CDR1 DFQATT, CDR2 SNEGSKA (reference sequence). CDR3 sequence reads: CSARRTDTEAFF.

The CDR3: CASSHSEGQGSYNEQFF. The chain links TRBV4-1 to TRBJ2-1; without DNA, the TCRdb call of TRBD1 cannot be checked. CDR1 is MGHRA and CDR2 is YSYEKL in the germline V gene. The CDR3 totals 17 residues.

This chain uses TRBV27 with TRBJ1-5. Germline CDR1 MNHEY, CDR2 SMNVEV (reference sequence). This CDR3 has 17 residues. CDR3 amino acids: CASSPLKNGNSNQPQHF.

V usage is TRBV9 and J usage is TRBJ1-6; TCRdb's D call of TRBD1 is untestable without DNA. The germline CDR1 and CDR2 sequences are SGDLS and YYNGEE. The CDR3 contains 15 residues. CDR3 residues: CASSVGRQNNSPLHF.

The rearrangement uses TRBV7-9 and TRBJ1-1; the D gene TCRdb calls, TRBD1, cannot be checked with no DNA. Germline-derived CDR1 and CDR2 are SEHNR and FQNEAQ (reference sequence). This CDR3 contains 13 residues. The CDR3 reads CASGQVGGTEAFF.

The gene calls are TRBV12-3 or TRBV12-4 and TRBJ2-3; TCRdb designates TRBD1, a call that cannot be tested without DNA. CDR3 length: 14 residues. CDR3 protein: CASTKDRVSDTQYF.

The genes are TRBV5-1 and TRBJ1-3; the TRBD1 assignment by TCRdb is unverifiable without DNA. CDR1 and CDR2 from the germline V gene are SGHRS and YFSETQ. There are 16 residues in the CDR3. CDR3 region: CASSLEQGLSGNTIYF.

J is TRBJ1-1 and V is TRBV3-1; TCRdb names TRBD1, which stays unverified in the absence of DNA. Germline CDR1 LGHDT, CDR2 YNNKEL (reference sequence). The CDR3 runs 15 residues. This CDR3 reads CASSQGSRDSTEAFF.

This chain joins TRBV29-1 and TRBJ1-2; checking the TCRdb D call of TRBD1 is not possible without DNA. There are 12 residues in the CDR3. Germline-derived CDR1 and CDR2 are SQVTM and ANQGSEA. CDR3 sequence reads: CSTGQRNYGYTF.

This chain links TRBV5-1 with TRBJ2-1; TCRdb calls TRBD2, which cannot be checked without DNA. Germline-derived CDR1 and CDR2 are SGHRS and YFSETQ. This CDR3 contains 14 residues. The CDR3 region is CASSLTGYADEQFF.

The rearrangement links TRBV7-9 to TRBJ2-1; TCRdb's D gene call, TRBD1, goes unchecked for lack of DNA. Germline V gene lookup returns CDR1 SEHNR and CDR2 FQNEAQ (reference sequence). CDR3 length: 17 residues. CDR3 in amino acids: CASSLGGGTGLGVEQFF.

V and J are TRBV29-1 and TRBJ2-7. CDR1 SQVTM and CDR2 ANQGSEA come from the germline V gene. This CDR3 has 12 residues. CDR3 protein: CSVGGGYYEQYF.